This T cell receptor beta chain derives from a study of T cells in Graves' hyperthyroidism and ophthalmopathy. The study's findings and limits: Ophthalmopathy stood apart from stable hyperthyroidism in a 13 V-J model. Most thyroid clonotypes expanded above 0.001 appeared in blood too.

Comments on this clonotype: Its cognate antigen is unknown.

A lack of ophthalmopathy progression within 18 months defined stable Graves' hyperthyroidism. The study enrolled patients aged 18 to 65 with newly diagnosed hyperthyroidism of under 2 months' duration. RNA transcripts provided the source from which TCR beta CDR3 regions were amplified. The HTBI primer set was used in a first-round RT-PCR of the TCR CDR3. A single record per CDR3 protein comes from TCRdb applying MiXCR to the multiplex PCR reads. The sample has 700,000 or so distinct CDR3 sequences, about 16% seen once. The CDR3 contains 13 residues. The V end lost 0 bases, the J end lost 7 bases, and 8 bases lay between the germline ends. Germline lookup yields CDR1 SGDLS and CDR2 YYNGEE.

The V gene is TRBV9, the J gene TRBJ1-5; weak D call: TRBD1 (5 bases). Input material: blood. The origin of this receptor is a man aged 18-30 years with Graves' hyperthyroidism. The CDR3 DNA reads TGTGCCAGCAGCGTAGACCAGGGACAGCCCCAGCATTTT. This translates into CASSVDQGQPQHF.